This section outlines one T cell receptor (beta chain) sequence together with its context. No antigen is known for it. This entry belongs to a study of cytomegalovirus exposure and HLA in healthy donors. Study results and caveats: The study listed 164 cytomegalovirus-associated TCR beta chains. Cytomegalovirus status was reportedly diagnosed by the classifier with high sensitivity and specificity.

With V trimmed by 4 bases and J by 4 bases, 6 bases remained unmatched. This CDR3 region has 15 residues. Germline-derived CDR1 and CDR2 are MDHEN and SYDVKM. The PCR made use of 60 Vbeta and 13 Jbeta primers. Clones were sequenced by immunoSEQ multiplex PCR, and TCRdb holds only the in-frame ones, with some missing. Found here are approximately 200,000 clones; the top ten clones hold 0.74%. This TCR came from a boy under 18 in good health and CMV-seronegative. Sequencing was performed on PBMCs. This chain connects TRBV28 to TRBJ2-7; 11 bases map to TRBD2. CDR3 protein: CASSSVAGGGYEQYF. DNA for the CDR3: TGTGCCAGCAGTTCGGTAGCGGGGGGGGGATACGAGCAGTACTTC.